The 26 T cell receptor beta chains listed next were all sequenced from one sample in a study of cytomegalovirus exposure and HLA in healthy donors. Vbeta (60) and Jbeta (13) primers were used in the PCR. Method: immunoSEQ multiplex PCR; TCRdb's copy keeps in-frame clones and lacks some. The sample lists 95,000 to 150,000 clones, roughly 66% occurring once. The sequenced sample consisted of PBMCs. The receptors come from a man between 60 and 75 years old in good health and CMV-seropositive.

This chain joins TRBV27 and TRBJ1-6, with D uncertain. From germline, CDR1 is MNHEY and CDR2 SMNVEV (reference sequence). This CDR3 has 11 residues. Between the trimmed V and J ends, which lost 5 bases and 16 bases, there was a span of 12 bases. In DNA form, the CDR3 reads TGTGCCAGCAGTACCGGACTGGTTCTCCACTTT. Protein sequence: CASSTGLVLHF.

This clone appeared a few times. The rearrangement links TRBV30 to TRBJ2-5; tentatively, D is TRBD1 (7 bases). Germline CDR1 GTSNPN, CDR2 SVGIG (reference sequence). Trimming pared 1 base from V and 4 bases from J, leaving 13 bases between. There are 14 residues in the CDR3. The CDR3 coding sequence is TGTGCCTGGAGTGCCAGGGGGGAGAGAGAGACCCAGTACTTC. Encoded protein: CAWSARGERETQYF.

This clone appeared a single time. This chain connects TRBV28 to TRBJ2-5, with D unclear. Matching the DNA end better, TRBJ2-7 makes the J call doubtful. This CDR3 has 15 residues. The germline gives CDR1 MDHEN, CDR2 SYDVKM. CDR3 residues: CASSLFAQARNEQYF. The CDR3 DNA sequence: TGTGCCAGCAGTTTATTCGCTCAGGCTCGGAACGAGCAGTACTTC.

This sequence joins TRBV5-1 and TRBJ2-6; D is undetermined. CDR1 SGHRS and CDR2 YFSETQ come from the germline V gene. V lost 3 bases to trimming and J lost 2 bases, with 9 bases between them. This CDR3 is built from 15 residues. CDR3 DNA: TGCGCCAGCAGCTCCACTTCTCCTGGGGCCAACGTCCTGACTTTC. It codes for CASSSTSPGANVLTF. The whole variable domain, remainder taken from reference TRBV5-1 and TRBJ2-6, is KAGVTQTPRYLIKTRGQQVTLSCSPISGHRSVSWYQQTPGQGLQFLFEYFSETQRNKGNFPGRFSGRQFSNSRSEMNVSTLELGDSALYLCASSSTSPGANVLTFGAGSRLTVL.

The chain carries TRBV2 and TRBJ1-5; D is unclear. The CDR3 spans 13 residues. Germline assignment: CDR1 SNHLY and CDR2 FYNNEI. Trimming left V 7 bases short and J 3 bases short, with 10 bases between. CDR3 nucleotides: TGTGCCAGCACGCCAGGTAACAATCAGCCCCAGCATTTT. It specifies CASTPGNNQPQHF.

The chain recombines TRBV2 with TRBJ1-5, with D perhaps matching TRBD1 (6 bases). The CDR3 is 14 residues long. CDR1 SNHLY and CDR2 FYNNEI come from the germline V gene. V dropped 7 bases and J dropped 3 bases, with 13 bases sitting between them. CDR3 in DNA: TGTGCCAGCAACAGGGCCGGGATCAATCAGCCCCAGCATTTT. It yields the protein CASNRAGINQPQHF.

The chain joins TRBV5-1 to TRBJ1-1, with TRBD1 matching 10 bases. V lost 0 bases and J lost 7; bases outside the gene matches: 0. Germline values: CDR1 SGHRS, CDR2 YFSETQ. This CDR3 contains 13 residues. The CDR3 nucleotides are TGCGCCAGCAGCTTGGGGGACAGGGGTGAAGCTTTCTTT. Encoded protein: CASSLGDRGEAFF.

V is TRBV11-2 and J is TRBJ2-2; TRBD1 matches at 9 bases. The CDR3 length is 16 residues. V was pared by 5 bases and J by 5 bases, with 9 bases of the junction left unmatched. The V gene's germline CDR1 is SGHAT and CDR2 FQNNGV. The CDR3 loop is CASSPGTGWRTGELFF. Written as DNA, the CDR3 is TGTGCCAGCAGCCCCGGGACAGGGTGGAGGACCGGGGAGCTGTTTTTT.

The chain has TRBV19 and TRBJ2-2; maybe TRBD2 (6 bases). The CDR3 sequence is 15 residues long. Trimming took off 7 bases at V and 0 bases at J, with 12 bases between the two ends. CDR1 is LNHDA, CDR2 SQIVND, per germline (reference sequence). CDR3: CASIAAGTNTGELFF. The CDR3 bases are TGTGCCAGTATAGCGGCAGGGACGAACACCGGGGAGCTGTTTTTT.

The chain recombines TRBV5-1 with TRBJ1-1, with D perhaps matching TRBD1 (6 bases). The CDR3 runs 15 residues. Germline lookup yields CDR1 SGHRS and CDR2 YFSETQ. V gave up 4 bases and J gave up 3 bases, with 16 bases separating them. Here the CDR3 DNA reads TGCGCCAGCAGCGTACAACAGGGTGGGTACACTGAAGCTTTCTTT. Encoded protein: CASSVQQGGYTEAFF.

The genes are TRBV5-5 and TRBJ2-2; D not certain. The CDR3 covers 13 residues. The germline gives CDR1 SGHKS, CDR2 YYEKEE (reference sequence). With 4 bases removed from V and 4 bases from J, the gap between germline ends came to 8 bases. CDR3 residues: CASSPGFTGELFF. DNA of the CDR3: TGTGCCAGCAGCCCAGGTTTCACCGGGGAGCTGTTTTTT. Complete variable domain (other parts from reference TRBV5-5 and TRBJ2-2): DAGVTQSPTHLIKTRGQQVTLRCSPISGHKSVSWYQQVLGQGPQFIFQYYEKEERGRGNFPDRFSARQFPNYSSELNVNALLLGDSALYLCASSPGFTGELFFGEGSRLTVL.

This chain uses TRBV6-6 with TRBJ2-1; 12 nucleotides agree with TRBD2. CDR3 length equals 14 residues. Trimming at V came to 11 bases and at J to 8 bases, leaving 10 bases not matched to a gene. Germline CDR1 and CDR2: MNHNY and SVGAGI (reference sequence). The CDR3 DNA sequence: TGTGCCGCCCACCCTAGCGGGGGGGCAGATGAGCAGTTCTTC. Protein sequence: CAAHPSGGADEQFF.

This clone was counted between two and nine times. DNA of the CDR3: TGCGCCAGCAGTTCCGGGACAGGGGCTGAAGCTTTCTTT. Translating gives CASSSGTGAEAFF. V gene TRBV5-1 combines with J gene TRBJ1-1; 10 nucleotides line up with TRBD1. Trimming cost V 5 bases and J 6 bases; bases outside gene matches: 4. CDR1 and CDR2 from the germline V gene are SGHRS and YFSETQ. The CDR3 contains 13 residues.

Only a few counts were recorded for this clone. CDR3 amino acids: CASKVDSAKNIQYF. The DNA for the CDR3 is TGTGCCAGCAAGGTAGACAGTGCCAAAAACATTCAGTACTTC. V and J are TRBV6-5 and TRBJ2-4, with D possibly matching TRBD1 (5 bases). CDR1 is MNHEY, CDR2 SVGAGI, per germline. Trimming stripped 7 bases from V and 1 base from J, with 11 bases between. The CDR3 is made up of 14 amino acids.

The chain recombines TRBV10-3 with TRBJ1-3, with TRBD1 as a possible D gene (6 bases). The length of the CDR3 is 17 residues. Trimming removed 3 bases from V and 0 bases from J, with 15 bases in between. CDR1 is ENHRY and CDR2 is SYGVKD in the germline V gene. CDR3 coding DNA: TGTGCCATCAGTGATAGCAGGGGCGGAAGCTCTGGAAACACCATATATTTT. This sequence encodes CAISDSRGGSSGNTIYF.

As to this clone: The junction shows a germline mismatch at one end, possibly a read error. The chain recombines TRBV7-7 with TRBJ2-5, with D possibly matching TRBD2 (6 bases). The CDR3 consists of 15 residues. The V gene's germline CDR1 is SSHAT and CDR2 FNYEAQ (reference sequence). This CDR3 reads CASSTKRSGEETQYF. The CDR3 nucleotides read TGTGCTAGCAGCACAAAGAGGTCGGGGGAGGAGACCCAGTACTTC.

The genes are TRBV9 and TRBJ2-3; 10 bases agree with TRBD2. The germline gives CDR1 SGDLS, CDR2 YYNGEE. The CDR3 is made up of 17 amino acids. V shed 2 bases, J shed 0 bases, and the junction held 6 bases outside the gene matches. CDR3 region: CASSVTSGYQSTDTQYF. CDR3 DNA: TGTGCCAGCAGCGTGACTAGCGGGTACCAGAGCACAGATACGCAGTATTTT.

The V gene is TRBV18, the J gene TRBJ2-3; a possible D gene is TRBD2 (5 bases). Germline V gene sequence: CDR1 KGHSH, CDR2 LQKENI. Trimming stripped 1 base from V and 8 bases from J, with 16 bases between. This CDR3 contains 15 residues. CDR3 nucleotides: TGTGCCAGCTCACCACTAGAGGGCACACTGGGTACGCAGTATTTT. Amino acid sequence: CASSPLEGTLGTQYF.

The chain uses TRBV5-1 and TRBJ1-4; D is perhaps TRBD1 (6 bases). The V end lost 0 bases, the J end lost 4 bases, and 10 bases lay between the germline ends. Germline V gene lookup returns CDR1 SGHRS and CDR2 YFSETQ. The CDR3 runs to 15 residues. The CDR3 here is CASSLEGGGNEKLFF. DNA of the CDR3: TGCGCCAGCAGCTTGGAGGGGGGGGGTAATGAAAAACTGTTTTTT.

V usage is TRBV5-4 and J usage is TRBJ1-4; 8 bases agree with TRBD1. With 5 bases clipped from V and 7 bases from J, the junction kept 7 bases outside the gene matches. The CDR3 runs 14 residues. CDR1 is SGHNT, CDR2 YYREEE, per germline (reference sequence). The CDR3 loop reads CASSWTGRGEKLFF. For the CDR3, the DNA is TGTGCCAGCAGTTGGACAGGGAGGGGTGAAAAACTGTTTTTT.

The CDR3 region is CASREGSTVSTDTQYF. In DNA form, the CDR3 reads TGTGCCAGCAGGGAGGGGTCGACCGTGAGCACAGATACGCAGTATTTT. The chain is built from TRBV5-6 and TRBJ2-3; D possibly corresponds to TRBD2 (6 bases). The CDR3 totals 16 residues. Germline CDR1 is SGHDT and CDR2 is YYEEEE. V was shortened by 5 bases and J by 0 bases, with 16 bases between the two germline ends. The variable domain in full, with the rest retrieved from reference TRBV5-6 and TRBJ2-3, is DAGVTQSPTHLIKTRGQQVTLRCSPKSGHDTVSWYQQALGQGPQFIFQYYEEEERQRGNFPDRFSGHQFPNYSSELNVNALLLGDSALYLCASREGSTVSTDTQYFGPGTRLTVL.

The genes are TRBV11-2 and TRBJ2-1; 9 nucleotides line up with TRBD2. Germline trimming cut 0 bases from V and 4 bases from J; bases unmatched to any gene: 7. Germline-derived CDR1 and CDR2 are SGHAT and FQNNGV. The CDR3 has 17 residues. The CDR3 DNA sequence: TGTGCCAGCAGCTTAGATCTTGGTAGCGGGGGATACAATGAGCAGTTCTTC. Amino acid sequence: CASSLDLGSGGYNEQFF. The full variable domain, completed using reference TRBV11-2 and TRBJ2-1, is EAGVAQSPRYKIIEKRQSVAFWCNPISGHATLYWYQQILGQGPKLLIQFQNNGVVDDSQLPKDRFSAERLKGVDSTLKIQPAKLEDSAVYLCASSLDLGSGGYNEQFFGPGTRLTVL.

This chain uses TRBV5-1 with TRBJ2-5; 7 bases line up with TRBD2. The germline V gene has CDR1 SGHRS and CDR2 YFSETQ. V dropped 1 base and J dropped 1; count of bases not matched to a gene: 7. This CDR3 has 16 amino acids. This CDR3 is CASSLLTAGTQETQYF. Here the CDR3 DNA reads TGCGCCAGCAGCTTGCTCACAGCGGGGACCCAAGAGACCCAGTACTTC.

The chain employs TRBV2 and TRBJ1-6; maybe TRBD1 (6 bases). This CDR3 comprises 14 residues. V was trimmed by 5 bases and J by 9 bases, leaving 14 bases between them. Per the germline V gene, CDR1 is SNHLY and CDR2 is FYNNEI. Here the CDR3 DNA reads TGTGCCAGCAGTATGGGGGCCGAGGGTTCACCCCTCCACTTT. Translation: CASSMGAEGSPLHF.

The chain has TRBV7-9 and TRBJ1-6; a weak D match, TRBD1 (5 bases). The CDR3 spans 16 residues. Trimming took 1 base from V and 5 from J, leaving 12 bases between them. Germline loops: CDR1 SEHNR, CDR2 FQNEAQ (reference sequence). For the CDR3, the DNA is TGTGCCAGCAGCTTAGTGCAGGGCCTAGATAATTCACCCCTCCACTTT. It specifies CASSLVQGLDNSPLHF.

The chain carries TRBV29-1 and TRBJ1-4; D gene ambiguous. CDR1 and CDR2 (germline): SQVTM, ANQGSEA. The CDR3 consists of 17 residues. V lost 1 base and J 4 bases, leaving 19 bases between the germline ends. CDR3 residues: CSVEGWELGDYNEKLFF. CDR3 nucleotides: TGCAGCGTTGAAGGCTGGGAGTTAGGAGACTATAATGAAAAACTGTTTTTT.